A selection of T cell receptor beta chains follows, all from one sample in a study of regulatory and conventional T cells in RAG deficiency. Assay: immunoSEQ multiplex PCR; the TCRdb copy retains only in-frame clones and omits some. The repertoire holds around 30,000 clones, about 95% seen once, with about 0.17% in the top ten. The same sample was also studied in work on regulatory T cells.

The sample taken for sequencing was CD25- CD4+ T cells sorted from blood. These receptors were taken from a human donor in good health. CDR3s include the opening cysteine and the closing phenylalanine or tryptophan. D genes are given only for firm matches. Not every row has a clone size; where given, it reads once, few, many or a size class.

TRBJ1-1	.	TRBV27	.	CASSFDRRNTEAFF	TGTGCCAGCAGTTTTGACAGACGGAACACTGAAGCTTTCTTT
TRBJ1-6	.	TRBV4-2	.	CASSQDRQARNSPLHF	TGTGCCAGCAGCCAAGACCGACAGGCGAGGAATTCACCCCTCCACTTT
TRBJ1-6	TRBD1	TRBV6-1	.	CASSEAIYGQGGDRSPLHF	TGTGCCAGCAGTGAAGCGATCTACGGACAGGGGGGGGATAGGTCACCCCTCCACTTT
TRBJ1-2	.	TRBV5-1	.	CASSAGAGPLLNYGYTF	TGCGCCAGCAGCGCGGGTGCGGGGCCTCTCCTTAACTATGGCTACACCTTC
TRBJ1-2	.	TRBV29-1	.	CSVESPNYGYTF	TGCAGCGTTGAATCCCCAAACTATGGCTACACCTTC
TRBJ2-3	.	TRBV7-3	.	CASSFSSSPTDTQYF	TGTGCCAGCAGCTTCTCTAGCAGCCCCACAGATACGCAGTATTTT
TRBJ1-1	TRBD1	TRBV18	.	CASSPRTGRNTEAFF	TGTGCCAGCTCACCACGGACAGGGAGGAACACTGAAGCTTTCTTT
TRBJ2-5	.	TRBV18	.	CASSQGIQETQYF	TGTGCCAGCTCCCAGGGTATTCAAGAGACCCAGTACTTC
TRBJ2-3	TRBD2	TRBV2	.	CASSFRFQAGGRGDTQYF	TGTGCCAGCAGTTTCCGATTCCAAGCGGGGGGACGGGGAGATACGCAGTATTTT
TRBJ1-4	TRBD1	TRBV4-2	.	CASSQEDRVHREKLFF	TGTGCCAGCAGCCAGGAGGACAGGGTTCATCGTGAAAAACTGTTTTTT
TRBJ1-1	.	TRBV12-2	.	CASRSKRDTEAFF	TGTGCAAGTCGCTCGAAGCGGGACACTGAAGCTTTCTTT
TRBJ2-3	.	TRBV4-1	.	CASSFTGDTQYF	TGCGCCAGCAGCTTTACAGGGGATACGCAGTATTTT
TRBJ1-1	.	TRBV6-1	.	CASSRGIPEAFF	TGTGCCAGCAGCCGCGGCATACCTGAAGCTTTCTTT
TRBJ2-1	TRBD1	TRBV5-1	.	CASSLGQGSYNEQFF	TGCGCCAGCAGCTTGGGACAGGGGTCCTACAATGAGCAGTTCTTC
TRBJ2-7	.	TRBV7-2	once	CASSFQTASYEQYF	TGTGCCAGCAGCTTTCAGACAGCATCCTACGAGCAGTACTTC
TRBJ2-5	TRBD1	TRBV6-5	.	CASSYHGQGARETQYF	TGTGCCAGCAGTTACCACGGACAGGGGGCACGGGAGACCCAGTACTTC
TRBJ2-5	.	TRBV4-1	.	CASSHDRRFGETQYF	TGCGCCAGCAGCCATGATAGGAGGTTTGGTGAGACCCAGTACTTC
TRBJ1-5	.	TRBV7-9	.	CASSLQGRNQPQHF	TGTGCCAGCAGCTTACAGGGTCGGAATCAGCCCCAGCATTTT
TRBJ2-5	TRBD1	TRBV29-1	.	CSAEGGAAGGRRETQYF	TGCAGCGCCGAGGGTGGAGCGGCAGGGGGCCGGAGGGAGACCCAGTACTTC
TRBJ2-7	TRBD2	TRBV2	once	CASSEGLVHEQYF	TGTGCCAGCAGTGAGGGACTAGTTCACGAGCAGTACTTC
TRBJ2-3	.	TRBV6-1	.	CASSGGTDTQYF	TGTGCCAGCAGTGGAGGAACAGATACGCAGTATTTT
TRBJ2-7	TRBD2	TRBV6-6	.	CASSYRGGGPYDEQYF	TGTGCCAGCAGTTACCGGGGCGGGGGGCCCTACGATGAGCAGTACTTC
TRBJ1-6	TRBD1	TRBV25-1	.	CASSGQGSSYNSPLHF	TGTGCCAGCAGCGGACAGGGCAGCTCCTATAATTCCCCCCTCCACTTT
TRBJ2-7	TRBD2	TRBV7-9	.	CASSLWGASGGYEQYF	TGTGCCAGCAGCCTTTGGGGGGCTAGCGGGGGTTACGAGCAGTACTTC
TRBJ2-1	TRBD2	TRBV6-6	.	CASLAGGLISYNEQFF	TGTGCCAGTCTAGCGGGGGGGCTGATTTCCTACAATGAGCAGTTCTTC
TRBJ2-7	TRBD1	TRBV7-2	.	CASSRDRGLFYEQYF	TGTGCCAGCAGCAGAGACAGGGGGCTTTTCTACGAGCAGTACTTC
TRBJ1-3	.	TRBV7-3	.	CASSGGNTIYF	TGTGCCAGCAGCGGGGGGAACACCATATATTTT
TRBJ2-7	.	TRBV15	.	CATSRDSGRGVWEQYF	TGTGCCACCAGCAGAGACTCCGGCAGGGGGGTGTGGGAGCAGTACTTC
TRBJ2-7	TRBD1	TRBV5-1	.	CASSPDRLSSYEQYF	TGCGCCAGCAGCCCGGACAGGCTCAGCTCCTACGAGCAGTACTTC
TRBJ2-5	TRBD1	TRBV5-1	.	CASSLDPGQGRETQYF	TGCGCCAGCAGCTTGGACCCGGGACAGGGGAGAGAGACCCAGTACTTC
TRBJ1-6	TRBD1	TRBV13	.	CASSSTTGGYSPLHF	TGTGCCAGCAGCTCCACGACAGGGGGCTATTCACCCCTCCACTTT
TRBJ2-3	TRBD1	TRBV19	.	CASSMRGDRGSGTDTQYF	TGTGCCAGTAGTATGCGAGGGGACAGGGGTTCAGGCACAGATACGCAGTATTTT
TRBJ2-7	TRBD2	TRBV6-1	.	CASSERGDRAYEQYF	TGTGCCAGCAGTGAACGGGGGGACCGAGCCTACGAGCAGTACTTC
TRBJ2-7	.	TRBV18	.	CASSKASSYEQYF	TGTGCCAGCTCAAAAGCGAGCTCCTACGAGCAGTACTTC
TRBJ2-4	.	TRBV29-1	.	CSVVEGGKNIQYF	TGCAGCGTTGTGGAGGGGGGGAAAAACATTCAGTACTTC
TRBJ1-1	.	TRBV5-1	.	CASSLGHPMNTEAFF	TGCGCCAGCAGCTTGGGACACCCCATGAACACTGAAGCTTTCTTT
TRBJ1-2	TRBD1	TRBV5-1	.	CASSLGGQGTYGYTF	TGCGCCAGCAGCTTGGGGGGACAGGGAACCTATGGCTACACCTTC
TRBJ2-1	TRBD2	TRBV12-5	once	CASGQMGLAGGLRDEQFF	TGTGCTAGTGGTCAAATGGGACTAGCGGGGGGTCTTCGAGATGAGCAGTTCTTC
TRBJ1-4	.	TRBV14	.	CASSQTGRANEKLFF	TGTGCCAGCAGCCAAACGGGGAGGGCTAATGAAAAACTGTTTTTT
TRBJ1-4	TRBD1	TRBV19	once	CASRRGQGVEKLFF	TGTGCCAGTAGACGCGGTCAGGGGGTGGAAAAACTGTTTTTT
TRBJ1-2	TRBD1	TRBV6-5	.	CASTPGQGAYGYTF	TGTGCCAGCACTCCGGGACAGGGAGCTTATGGCTACACCTTC
TRBJ1-5	.	TRBV6-4	.	CASSDSASNQPQHF	TGTGCCAGCAGTGACTCGGCAAGCAATCAGCCCCAGCATTTT
TRBJ2-3	TRBD2	TRBV5-1	once	CASSLWTSGGVGDTQYF	TGCGCCAGCAGCTTGTGGACTAGCGGGGGGGTCGGGGATACGCAGTATTTT
TRBJ1-2	TRBD1	TRBV5-1	once	CASSREGTDWNYGYTF	TGCGCCAGCAGCAGGGAAGGGACAGATTGGAACTATGGCTACACCTTC
TRBJ2-7	.	TRBV9	.	CASSVGFAAGYEQYF	TGTGCCAGCAGCGTAGGATTCGCGGCAGGGTACGAGCAGTACTTC
TRBJ1-2	.	TRBV19	.	CASSWGGSYGYTF	TGTGCCAGTAGTTGGGGAGGAAGCTATGGCTACACCTTC
TRBJ1-4	.	TRBV28	.	CASSFGSTNEKLFF	TGTGCCAGCAGTTTTGGCTCAACTAATGAAAAACTGTTTTTT
TRBJ2-1	.	TRBV7-3	once	CASSYVLGADFKDNEQFF	TGTGCCAGCAGTTACGTTTTAGGTGCGGACTTTAAGGACAATGAGCAGTTCTTC
TRBJ2-5	TRBD2	TRBV19	.	CASRLRGTRETQYF	TGTGCCAGTAGGCTGCGGGGGACCCGGGAGACCCAGTACTTC
TRBJ2-1	.	TRBV5-1	.	CASSVQGDDSYNEQFF	TGCGCCAGCAGCGTACAGGGCGACGACTCCTACAATGAGCAGTTCTTC
TRBJ2-1	TRBD2	TRBV7-2	.	CASSLVGTSGGGAYNEQFF	TGTGCCAGCAGCTTAGTTGGGACTAGCGGGGGGGGAGCCTACAATGAGCAGTTCTTC
TRBJ1-1	TRBD1	TRBV5-5	.	CASSLTTGGNTEAFF	TGTGCCAGCAGCTTAACGACAGGGGGGAACACTGAAGCTTTCTTT
TRBJ2-2	.	TRBV6-5	.	CASKGQANTGELFF	TGTGCCAGCAAGGGGCAGGCAAACACCGGGGAGCTGTTTTTT
TRBJ1-6	.	TRBV6-6	once	CASSQTHGFDSPLHF	TGTGCCAGCAGTCAAACTCATGGTTTCGATTCACCCCTCCACTTT
TRBJ2-7	TRBD2	TRBV4-2	.	CASSQKRGSYEQYF	TGTGCCAGCAGCCAAAAGCGGGGCTCCTACGAGCAGTACTTC
TRBJ1-3	.	TRBV7-2	.	CASSLGGSSGNTIYF	TGTGCCAGCAGCTTAGGGGGCAGCTCTGGAAACACCATATATTTT
TRBJ1-1	.	TRBV6-5	.	CASSYFTGEAFF	TGTGCCAGCAGTTACTTCACCGGTGAAGCTTTCTTT
TRBJ2-1	TRBD2	TRBV5-1	.	CASSLNGGADEQFF	TGCGCCAGCAGCTTGAACGGGGGGGCGGATGAGCAGTTCTTC